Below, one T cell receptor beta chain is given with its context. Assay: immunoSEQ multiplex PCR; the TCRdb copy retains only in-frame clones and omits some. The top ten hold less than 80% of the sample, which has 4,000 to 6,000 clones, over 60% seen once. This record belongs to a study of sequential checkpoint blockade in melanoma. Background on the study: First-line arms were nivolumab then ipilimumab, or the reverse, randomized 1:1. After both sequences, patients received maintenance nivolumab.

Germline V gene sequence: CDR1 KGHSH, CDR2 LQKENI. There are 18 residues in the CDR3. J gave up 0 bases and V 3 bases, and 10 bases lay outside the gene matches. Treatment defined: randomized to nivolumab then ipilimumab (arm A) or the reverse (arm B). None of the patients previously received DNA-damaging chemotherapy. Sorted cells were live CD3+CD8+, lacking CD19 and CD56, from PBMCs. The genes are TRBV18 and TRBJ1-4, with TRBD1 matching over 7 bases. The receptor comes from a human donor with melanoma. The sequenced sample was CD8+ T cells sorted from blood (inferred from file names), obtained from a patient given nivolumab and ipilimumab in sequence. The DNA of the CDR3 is TGTGCCAGCTCACCGACAATTAGGGACAGAGCAACTAATGAAAAACTGTTTTTT. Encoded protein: CASSPTIRDRATNEKLFF.